This is a list of T cell receptor beta chains from one sample in a study of shared clonotypes between healthy human individuals. Libraries were prepared by immunoSEQ multiplex PCR; TCRdb keeps only in-frame clonotypes and omits some of them. Found here are some 2 million clones, roughly 95% of them singletons; the top ten hold roughly 0.13%. Source material: naive CD4+ T cells sorted from blood. The receptors here all came from a young man in good health. The CDR3 runs from the conserved cysteine through the conserved F or W. The order of the fields is J gene, V gene, clone size, D gene, CDR3 protein, CDR3 DNA. A D gene is named only where the DNA matches it firmly. Some rows have no size entry. The others give once, few or many, or a class for an expanded clone.

J gene: TRBJ2-5
V gene: TRBV7-9
clone size: NA
D gene: NA
CDR3 protein: CASSSGGETQYF
CDR3 DNA: TGTGCCAGCAGCTCAGGGGGGGAGACCCAGTACTTC

J gene: TRBJ1-2
V gene: TRBV20-1
clone size: NA
D gene: NA
CDR3 protein: CSEGDGYTF
CDR3 DNA: TGCAGTGAGGGAGATGGCTACACCTTC

J gene: TRBJ1-4
V gene: TRBV30
clone size: NA
D gene: NA
CDR3 protein: CAWRLAGAREKLFF
CDR3 DNA: TGTGCCTGGAGGCTGGCAGGGGCGAGGGAAAAACTGTTTTTT

J gene: TRBJ2-2
V gene: TRBV5-1
clone size: NA
D gene: NA
CDR3 protein: CASFDRYPGELFF
CDR3 DNA: TGCGCCAGCTTCGACAGGTATCCCGGGGAGCTGTTTTTT

J gene: TRBJ1-2
V gene: TRBV5-1
clone size: NA
D gene: NA
CDR3 protein: CASSLGEARPNYGYTF
CDR3 DNA: TGCGCCAGCAGCTTGGGGGAGGCACGACCTAACTATGGCTACACCTTC

J gene: TRBJ2-3
V gene: TRBV7-2
clone size: NA
D gene: NA
CDR3 protein: CASSLDRATDMQYF
CDR3 DNA: TGTGCCAGCAGCTTAGATCGGGCAACAGATATGCAGTATTTT

J gene: TRBJ2-2
V gene: TRBV7-9
clone size: once
D gene: TRBD2
CDR3 protein: CASSFGGGTGELFF
CDR3 DNA: TGTGCCAGCAGCTTTGGCGGGGGGACCGGGGAGCTGTTTTTT

J gene: TRBJ2-5
V gene: TRBV4-3
clone size: NA
D gene: TRBD2
CDR3 protein: CASSQALAGVGETQYF
CDR3 DNA: TGCGCCAGCAGCCAAGCGTTAGCGGGAGTCGGAGAGACCCAGTACTTC

J gene: TRBJ1-5
V gene: TRBV30
clone size: NA
D gene: NA
CDR3 protein: CAWSAMVIGQPQHF
CDR3 DNA: TGTGCCTGGAGTGCGATGGTCATCGGCCAGCCCCAGCATTTT

J gene: TRBJ2-7
V gene: TRBV6-4
clone size: NA
D gene: TRBD1
CDR3 protein: CASSEFPGGHEQYF
CDR3 DNA: TGTGCCAGCAGCGAGTTTCCAGGGGGCCACGAGCAGTACTTC

J gene: TRBJ1-6
V gene: TRBV7-2
clone size: once
D gene: NA
CDR3 protein: CASSAGPNSPLHF
CDR3 DNA: TGTGCCAGCAGCGCGGGCCCTAATTCACCCCTCCACTTT

J gene: TRBJ1-4
V gene: TRBV6-1
clone size: NA
D gene: NA
CDR3 protein: CASLGDINEKLFF
CDR3 DNA: TGTGCCAGCCTGGGGGACATTAATGAAAAACTGTTTTTT

J gene: TRBJ2-7
V gene: TRBV11-2
clone size: NA
D gene: NA
CDR3 protein: CASSPRAGTFSYEQYF
CDR3 DNA: TGTGCCAGCAGCCCTAGGGCCGGGACTTTCTCCTACGAGCAGTACTTC

J gene: TRBJ2-6
V gene: TRBV6-1
clone size: once
D gene: NA
CDR3 protein: CASSGGPSGANVLTF
CDR3 DNA: TGTGCCAGCAGTGGAGGTCCCTCTGGGGCCAACGTCCTGACTTTC

J gene: TRBJ2-1
V gene: TRBV30
clone size: NA
D gene: NA
CDR3 protein: CAWSMGDEQFF
CDR3 DNA: TGTGCCTGGAGTATGGGGGATGAGCAGTTCTTC

J gene: TRBJ2-3
V gene: TRBV5-1
clone size: once
D gene: NA
CDR3 protein: CASSLVAFYTDTQYF
CDR3 DNA: TGCGCCAGCAGCTTGGTAGCGTTTTACACAGATACGCAGTATTTT

J gene: TRBJ2-2
V gene: TRBV15
clone size: NA
D gene: NA
CDR3 protein: CATSRPGTTNTGELFF
CDR3 DNA: TGTGCCACCAGCAGACCCGGGACAACGAACACCGGGGAGCTGTTTTTT

J gene: TRBJ2-5
V gene: TRBV30
clone size: once
D gene: NA
CDR3 protein: CAWTNRETQYF
CDR3 DNA: TGTGCCTGGACAAACCGTGAGACCCAGTACTTC

J gene: TRBJ2-1
V gene: TRBV5-1
clone size: NA
D gene: NA
CDR3 protein: CASSLDSAFYNEQFF
CDR3 DNA: TGCGCCAGCAGCTTGGACAGTGCTTTCTACAATGAGCAGTTCTTC

J gene: TRBJ2-3
V gene: TRBV11-2
clone size: NA
D gene: NA
CDR3 protein: CASSLEGLSDTQYF
CDR3 DNA: TGTGCCAGCAGCTTAGAAGGACTATCAGATACGCAGTATTTT

J gene: TRBJ1-2
V gene: TRBV28
clone size: NA
D gene: NA
CDR3 protein: CASRRDGGAGGYTF
CDR3 DNA: TGTGCCAGCAGGAGAGACGGTGGAGCGGGTGGCTACACCTTC

J gene: TRBJ2-3
V gene: TRBV28
clone size: NA
D gene: TRBD2
CDR3 protein: CASSLAGGPDTQYF
CDR3 DNA: TGTGCCAGCAGTTTAGCGGGAGGGCCTGATACGCAGTATTTT

J gene: TRBJ1-1
V gene: TRBV2
clone size: NA
D gene: NA
CDR3 protein: CASSGGRMNTEAFF
CDR3 DNA: TGTGCCAGCAGCGGGGGCCGAATGAACACTGAAGCTTTCTTT

J gene: TRBJ2-5
V gene: TRBV29-1
clone size: NA
D gene: NA
CDR3 protein: CSSMGRLQETQYF
CDR3 DNA: TGCAGCTCGATGGGGCGCCTCCAAGAGACCCAGTACTTC

J gene: TRBJ2-7
V gene: TRBV7-6
clone size: NA
D gene: TRBD1
CDR3 protein: CASSVENRGPVYYEQYF
CDR3 DNA: TGTGCCAGCAGCGTAGAGAACAGGGGGCCCGTCTACTACGAGCAGTACTTC

J gene: TRBJ2-7
V gene: TRBV27
clone size: NA
D gene: NA
CDR3 protein: CASSFGGQQYF
CDR3 DNA: TGTGCCAGCAGTTTCGGGGGGCAGCAGTACTTC

J gene: TRBJ1-2
V gene: TRBV7-3
clone size: NA
D gene: TRBD1
CDR3 protein: CASSLQGGDNYGYTF
CDR3 DNA: TGTGCCAGCAGCCTCCAGGGGGGTGATAACTATGGCTACACCTTC